This T cell receptor (beta chain) stems from a study of blood T cell repertoires in COVID-19. The wider study: Samples came from the United States, Italy and Spain, spanning acute and convalescent COVID-19.

V was pared by 3 bases and J by 0 bases, with 9 bases between. The CDR3 is 15 residues long. Per the germline V gene, CDR1 is MDHEN and CDR2 is SYDVKM. Here immunoSEQ multiplex PCR was the method, and the copy in TCRdb shows in-frame clones only, minus some. This sample has under 450,000 clones, with about nine tenths found just once. Material: peripheral blood. The clonotype originates from a woman aged 45-60 years with COVID-19, enrolled during active disease. The V and J genes are TRBV28 and TRBJ1-5; a possible D gene is TRBD1 (5 bases). The CDR3: CASSFTTDSNQPQHF. In DNA form, the CDR3 reads TGTGCCAGCAGTTTCACGACAGATAGCAATCAGCCCCAGCATTTT.